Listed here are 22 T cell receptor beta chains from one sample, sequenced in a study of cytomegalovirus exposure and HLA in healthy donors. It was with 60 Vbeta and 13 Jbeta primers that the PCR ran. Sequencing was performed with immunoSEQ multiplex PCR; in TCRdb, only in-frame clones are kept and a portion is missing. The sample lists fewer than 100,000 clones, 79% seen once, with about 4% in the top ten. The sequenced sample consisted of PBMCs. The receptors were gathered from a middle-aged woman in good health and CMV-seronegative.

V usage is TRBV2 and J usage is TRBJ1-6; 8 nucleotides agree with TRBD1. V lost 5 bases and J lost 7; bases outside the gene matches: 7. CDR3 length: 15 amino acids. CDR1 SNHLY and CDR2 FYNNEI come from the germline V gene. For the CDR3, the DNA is TGTGCCAGCAGTACATGGGACAGGCAGAATTCACCCCTCCACTTT. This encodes CASSTWDRQNSPLHF.

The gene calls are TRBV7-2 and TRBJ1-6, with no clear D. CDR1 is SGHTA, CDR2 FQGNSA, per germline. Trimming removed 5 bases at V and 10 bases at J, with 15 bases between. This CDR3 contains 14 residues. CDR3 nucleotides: TGTGCCAGCAGCCCCCTTACCGGTTTCTCACCCCTCCACTTT. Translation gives CASSPLTGFSPLHF.

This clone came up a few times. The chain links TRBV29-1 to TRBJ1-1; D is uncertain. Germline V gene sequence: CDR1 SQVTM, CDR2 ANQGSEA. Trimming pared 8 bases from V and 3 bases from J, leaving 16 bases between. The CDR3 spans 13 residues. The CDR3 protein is CSSRTRADTEAFF. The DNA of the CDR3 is TGCAGCTCGAGGACGAGGGCGGACACTGAAGCTTTCTTT.

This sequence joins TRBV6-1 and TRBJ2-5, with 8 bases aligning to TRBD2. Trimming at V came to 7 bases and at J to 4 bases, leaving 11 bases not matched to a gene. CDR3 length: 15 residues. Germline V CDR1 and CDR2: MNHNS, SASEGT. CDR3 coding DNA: TGTGCCAGCATTGATGGGAGCGGGGGATTAGAGACCCAGTACTTC. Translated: CASIDGSGGLETQYF.

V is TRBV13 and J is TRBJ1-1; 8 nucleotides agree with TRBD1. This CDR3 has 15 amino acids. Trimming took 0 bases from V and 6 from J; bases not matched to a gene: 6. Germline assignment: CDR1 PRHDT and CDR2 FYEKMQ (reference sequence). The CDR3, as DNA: TGTGCCAGCAGCTTAGGGGACAGGGAGTACCCTGAAGCTTTCTTT. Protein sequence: CASSLGDREYPEAFF. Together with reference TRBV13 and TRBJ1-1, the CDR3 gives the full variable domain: AAGVIQSPRHLIKEKRETATLKCYPIPRHDTVYWYQQGPGQDPQFLISFYEKMQSDKGSIPDRFSAQQFSDYHSELNMSSLELGDSALYFCASSLGDREYPEAFFGQGTRLTVV.

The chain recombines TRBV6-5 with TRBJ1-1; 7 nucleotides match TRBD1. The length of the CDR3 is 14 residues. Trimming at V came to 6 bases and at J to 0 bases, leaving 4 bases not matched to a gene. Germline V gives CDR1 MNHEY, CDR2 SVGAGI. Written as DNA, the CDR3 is TGTGCCAGCAGGCGACAGGGAATGAACACTGAAGCTTTCTTT. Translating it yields CASRRQGMNTEAFF.

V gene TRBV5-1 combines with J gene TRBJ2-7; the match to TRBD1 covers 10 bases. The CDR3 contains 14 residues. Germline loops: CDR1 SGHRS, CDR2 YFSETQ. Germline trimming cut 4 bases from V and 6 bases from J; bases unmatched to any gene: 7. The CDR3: CASSVTGTGAEQYF. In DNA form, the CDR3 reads TGCGCCAGCAGCGTAACCGGGACAGGGGCCGAGCAGTACTTC.

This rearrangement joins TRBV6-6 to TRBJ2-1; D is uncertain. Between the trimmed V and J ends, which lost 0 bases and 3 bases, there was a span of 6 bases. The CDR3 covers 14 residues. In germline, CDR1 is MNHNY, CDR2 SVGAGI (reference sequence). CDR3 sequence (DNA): TGTGCCAGCAGTTACTCCCAGGTCTACAATGAGCAGTTCTTC. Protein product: CASSYSQVYNEQFF.

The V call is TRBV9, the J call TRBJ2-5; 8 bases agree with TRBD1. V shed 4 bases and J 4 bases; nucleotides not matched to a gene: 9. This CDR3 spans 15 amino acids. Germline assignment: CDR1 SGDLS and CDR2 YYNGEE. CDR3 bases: TGTGCCAGCAGCCTGATAACAGGGGGAGTAGAGACCCAGTACTTC. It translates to CASSLITGGVETQYF.

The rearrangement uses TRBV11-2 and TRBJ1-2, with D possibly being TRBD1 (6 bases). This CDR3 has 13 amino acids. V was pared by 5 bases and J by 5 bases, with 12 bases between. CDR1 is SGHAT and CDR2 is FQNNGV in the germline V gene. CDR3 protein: CASSIGTLYGYTF. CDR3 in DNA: TGTGCCAGCAGCATCGGGACACTTTATGGCTACACCTTC.

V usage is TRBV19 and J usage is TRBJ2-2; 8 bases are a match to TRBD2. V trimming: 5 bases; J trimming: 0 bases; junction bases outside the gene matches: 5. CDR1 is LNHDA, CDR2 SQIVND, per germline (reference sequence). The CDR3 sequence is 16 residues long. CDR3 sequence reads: CASSPRGGPNTGELFF. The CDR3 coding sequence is TGTGCCAGTAGTCCCCGGGGGGGCCCGAACACCGGGGAGCTGTTTTTT.

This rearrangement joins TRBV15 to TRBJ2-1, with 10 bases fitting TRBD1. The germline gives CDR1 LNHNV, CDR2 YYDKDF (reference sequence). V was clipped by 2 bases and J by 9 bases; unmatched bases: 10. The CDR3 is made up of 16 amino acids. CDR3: CATSRIPDRGFGEQFF. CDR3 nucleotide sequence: TGTGCCACCAGCAGAATCCCGGACAGGGGGTTTGGTGAGCAGTTCTTC.

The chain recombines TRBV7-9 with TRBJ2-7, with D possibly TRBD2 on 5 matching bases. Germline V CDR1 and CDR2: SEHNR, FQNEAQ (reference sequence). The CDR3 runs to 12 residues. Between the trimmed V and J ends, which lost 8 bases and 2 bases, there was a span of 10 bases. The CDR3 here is CASGRKAYEQYF. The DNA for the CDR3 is TGTGCCAGCGGGAGAAAAGCCTACGAGCAGTACTTC.

This CDR3 reads CASTYWGGPYNEQFF. The CDR3 bases are TGTGCCAGCACCTACTGGGGGGGGCCCTACAATGAGCAGTTCTTC. This rearrangement joins TRBV7-2 to TRBJ2-1, with TRBD2 as a possible D gene (7 bases). Trimming removed 7 bases at V and 2 bases at J, with 15 bases between. The CDR3 runs 15 residues. CDR1 and CDR2 from the germline V gene are SGHTA and FQGNSA. Variable domain in full (rest from reference TRBV7-2 and TRBJ2-1): GAGVSQSPSNKVTEKGKDVELRCDPISGHTALYWYRQSLGQGLEFLIYFQGNSAPDKSGLPSDRFSAERTGGSVSTLTIQRTQQEDSAVYLCASTYWGGPYNEQFFGPGTRLTVL.

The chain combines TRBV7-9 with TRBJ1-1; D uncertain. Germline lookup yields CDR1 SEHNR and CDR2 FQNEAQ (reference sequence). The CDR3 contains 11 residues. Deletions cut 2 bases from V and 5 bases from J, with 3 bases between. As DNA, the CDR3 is TGTGCCAGCAGCTTATCGACTGAAGCTTTCTTT. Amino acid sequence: CASSLSTEAFF.

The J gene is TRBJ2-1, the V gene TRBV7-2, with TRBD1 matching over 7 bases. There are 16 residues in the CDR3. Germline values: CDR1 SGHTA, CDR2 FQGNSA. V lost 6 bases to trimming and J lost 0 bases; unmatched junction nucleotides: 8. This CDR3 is CASRLTGPSSYNEQFF. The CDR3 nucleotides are TGTGCCAGCAGATTGACAGGGCCAAGCTCCTACAATGAGCAGTTCTTC. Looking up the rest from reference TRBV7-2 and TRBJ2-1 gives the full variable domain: GAGVSQSPSNKVTEKGKDVELRCDPISGHTALYWYRQSLGQGLEFLIYFQGNSAPDKSGLPSDRFSAERTGGSVSTLTIQRTQQEDSAVYLCASRLTGPSSYNEQFFGPGTRLTVL.

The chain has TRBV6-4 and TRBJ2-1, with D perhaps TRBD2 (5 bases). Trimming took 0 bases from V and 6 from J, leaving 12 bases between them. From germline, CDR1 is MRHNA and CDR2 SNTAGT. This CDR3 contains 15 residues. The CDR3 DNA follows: TGTGCCAGCAGTGACTCTTGGCTAGCCGGCAATGAGCAGTTCTTC. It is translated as CASSDSWLAGNEQFF.

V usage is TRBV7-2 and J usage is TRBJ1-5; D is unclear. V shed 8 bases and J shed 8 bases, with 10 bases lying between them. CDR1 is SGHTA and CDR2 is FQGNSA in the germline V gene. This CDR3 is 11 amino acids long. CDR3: CASALGEPQHF. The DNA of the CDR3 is TGTGCCAGCGCGTTGGGAGAGCCCCAGCATTTT.

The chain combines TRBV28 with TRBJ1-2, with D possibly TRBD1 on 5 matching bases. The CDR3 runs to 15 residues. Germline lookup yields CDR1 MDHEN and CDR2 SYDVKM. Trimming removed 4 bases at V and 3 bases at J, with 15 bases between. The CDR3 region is CASSSAGLHDYGYTF. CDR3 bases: TGTGCCAGCAGTTCCGCAGGGCTACACGACTATGGCTACACCTTC.

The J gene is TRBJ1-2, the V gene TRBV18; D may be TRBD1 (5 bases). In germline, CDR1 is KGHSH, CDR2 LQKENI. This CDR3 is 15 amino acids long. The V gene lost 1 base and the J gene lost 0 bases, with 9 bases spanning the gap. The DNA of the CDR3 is TGTGCCAGCTCACCACGGAGGGACGCTAACTATGGCTACACCTTC. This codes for CASSPRRDANYGYTF.

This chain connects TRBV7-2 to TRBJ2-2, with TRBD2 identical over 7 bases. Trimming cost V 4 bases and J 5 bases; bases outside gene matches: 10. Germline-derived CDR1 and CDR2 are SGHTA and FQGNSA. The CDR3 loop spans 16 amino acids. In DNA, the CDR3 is TGTGCCAGCAGCTCCCTGACCCGGGGAGGGACCGGGGAGCTGTTTTTT. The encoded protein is CASSSLTRGGTGELFF.

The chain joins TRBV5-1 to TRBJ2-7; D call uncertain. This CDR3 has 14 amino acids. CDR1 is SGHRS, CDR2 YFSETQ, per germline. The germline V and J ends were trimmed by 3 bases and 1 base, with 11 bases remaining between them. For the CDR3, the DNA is TGCGCCAGCAGCTCCCTAGTAGTATCCTACGAGCAGTACTTC. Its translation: CASSSLVVSYEQYF.